The rows below give T cell receptor beta chains drawn from one sample of a study of T cell responses to AZD1222 COVID-19 vaccine. Generated by immunoSEQ multiplex PCR, the TCRdb table keeps only in-frame clones and is missing some. The table shows roughly 150,000 clones, with 85% to 95% occurring only once. Sequenced material: peripheral blood, taken 28 days after the second AZD1222 dose. These receptors were collected from an adult who received the AZD1222 COVID-19 vaccine. The CDR3 runs from the conserved cysteine through the conserved F or W. A D gene is named only where the DNA matches it firmly. Clone size appears in some rows only: once, few, many, or a class for an expanded clone.

cdr3_aa: CAARAGEVRAEAFF
cdr3_nt: TGTGCCGCCCGAGCTGGGGAGGTTCGCGCTGAAGCTTTCTTT
clone_size: -
v_call: TRBV2
j_call: TRBJ1-1
d_call: -

cdr3_aa: CASSMAGGRGNQPQHF
cdr3_nt: TGTGCCAGTAGTATGGCTGGTGGACGGGGCAATCAGCCCCAGCATTTT
clone_size: once
v_call: TRBV19
j_call: TRBJ1-5
d_call: -

cdr3_aa: CASSWGGGEKTEAFF
cdr3_nt: TGTGCCAGCAGTTGGGGTGGGGGGGAAAAGACTGAAGCTTTCTTT
clone_size: -
v_call: TRBV6-6
j_call: TRBJ1-1
d_call: -

cdr3_aa: CATSRVGTGDYGYTF
cdr3_nt: TGTGCCACCAGCAGGGTAGGGACAGGGGATTATGGCTACACCTTC
clone_size: -
v_call: TRBV15
j_call: TRBJ1-2
d_call: TRBD1

cdr3_aa: CASQTEDRPNSPLHF
cdr3_nt: TGTGCCAGCCAAACGGAGGACAGGCCAAATTCACCCCTCCACTTT
clone_size: -
v_call: TRBV18
j_call: TRBJ1-6
d_call: TRBD1

cdr3_aa: CASSQSDRHYGYTF
cdr3_nt: TGTGCCAGCAGCCAATCTGACAGGCACTATGGCTACACCTTC
clone_size: -
v_call: TRBV4-2
j_call: TRBJ1-2
d_call: -

cdr3_aa: CASSLSPRDGYTF
cdr3_nt: TGTGCCAGCAGTTTATCCCCCAGGGATGGCTACACCTTC
clone_size: -
v_call: TRBV12-3/TRBV12-4
j_call: TRBJ1-2
d_call: -

cdr3_aa: CASSLGDLPNQPQHF
cdr3_nt: TGCGCCAGCAGCTTGGGGGATTTACCTAATCAGCCCCAGCATTTT
clone_size: -
v_call: TRBV5-1
j_call: TRBJ1-5
d_call: -

cdr3_aa: CASSHRGNTEAFF
cdr3_nt: TGTGCCAGCAGTCACAGGGGGAACACTGAAGCTTTCTTT
clone_size: -
v_call: TRBV12-3/TRBV12-4
j_call: TRBJ1-1
d_call: TRBD1

cdr3_aa: CASSLVAGETGELFF
cdr3_nt: TGCGCCAGCAGCTTGGTGGCAGGGGAGACCGGGGAGCTGTTTTTT
clone_size: -
v_call: TRBV5-1
j_call: TRBJ2-2
d_call: -

cdr3_aa: CASSLSGSTVEQFF
cdr3_nt: TGTGCCAGCAGCTTATCGGGATCGACGGTTGAGCAGTTCTTC
clone_size: -
v_call: TRBV11-3
j_call: TRBJ2-1
d_call: -

cdr3_aa: CASSLGDRGWGAFF
cdr3_nt: TGTGCCAGCAGCTTGGGGGACAGGGGATGGGGAGCTTTCTTT
clone_size: -
v_call: TRBV5-6
j_call: TRBJ1-1
d_call: TRBD1

cdr3_aa: CASTRGGAVEKLFF
cdr3_nt: TGTGCCAGCACTAGAGGGGGGGCTGTCGAAAAACTGTTTTTT
clone_size: -
v_call: TRBV6-5
j_call: TRBJ1-4
d_call: -

cdr3_aa: CASSTPHGGQGYGYTF
cdr3_nt: TGTGCCAGCAGCACCCCACATGGGGGACAGGGGTATGGCTACACCTTC
clone_size: -
v_call: TRBV7-9
j_call: TRBJ1-2
d_call: TRBD1

cdr3_aa: CASSIWGSDRYYEQYF
cdr3_nt: TGTGCCAGTAGTATTTGGGGGTCCGATCGATATTACGAGCAGTACTTC
clone_size: -
v_call: TRBV19
j_call: TRBJ2-7
d_call: -

cdr3_aa: CASSLGGTIEAFF
cdr3_nt: TGTGCCAGCAGCCTCGGGGGGACCATTGAAGCTTTCTTT
clone_size: -
v_call: TRBV28
j_call: TRBJ1-1
d_call: -

cdr3_aa: CASSYSGTGGDSPLHF
cdr3_nt: TGTGCCAGCAGTTACTCTGGGACAGGGGGCGACTCACCCCTCCACTTT
clone_size: once
v_call: TRBV6-5
j_call: TRBJ1-6
d_call: TRBD1

cdr3_aa: CASRHDELFF
cdr3_nt: TGTGCCAGCAGGCACGATGAGCTGTTTTTT
clone_size: -
v_call: TRBV21-1
j_call: TRBJ2-2
d_call: -

cdr3_aa: CASQELDGYNEQFF
cdr3_nt: TGTGCCAGCCAAGAGTTAGATGGGTACAATGAGCAGTTCTTC
clone_size: few
v_call: TRBV18
j_call: TRBJ2-1
d_call: -

cdr3_aa: CASSDGYYGYTF
cdr3_nt: TGTGCCAGTTCGGACGGTTACTATGGCTACACCTTC
clone_size: -
v_call: TRBV6-4
j_call: TRBJ1-2
d_call: -

cdr3_aa: CASSFGAVTEAFF
cdr3_nt: TGTGCCAGCAGTTTTGGCGCAGTCACTGAAGCTTTCTTT
clone_size: -
v_call: TRBV12-3/TRBV12-4
j_call: TRBJ1-1
d_call: -

cdr3_aa: CASSSPTDTQYF
cdr3_nt: TGTGCCAGCAGCTCCCCCACAGATACGCAGTATTTT
clone_size: -
v_call: TRBV7-9
j_call: TRBJ2-3
d_call: -

cdr3_aa: CATSGWGGEANTGELFF
cdr3_nt: TGTGCCACCAGTGGCTGGGGGGGGGAGGCGAACACCGGGGAGCTGTTTTTT
clone_size: -
v_call: TRBV24-1
j_call: TRBJ2-2
d_call: TRBD2

cdr3_aa: CASSYGRDYSNQPQHF
cdr3_nt: TGTGCCAGCAGTTACGGTCGAGATTATAGCAATCAGCCCCAGCATTTT
clone_size: -
v_call: TRBV6-6
j_call: TRBJ1-5
d_call: -

cdr3_aa: CASSSGPYGEQFF
cdr3_nt: TGTGCCAGCAGCAGCGGCCCCTACGGTGAGCAGTTCTTC
clone_size: -
v_call: TRBV5-6
j_call: TRBJ2-1
d_call: -

cdr3_aa: CASSFDTGVGYTF
cdr3_nt: TGTGCCAGCAGTTTCGATACAGGGGTGGGCTACACCTTC
clone_size: -
v_call: TRBV12-3/TRBV12-4
j_call: TRBJ1-2
d_call: TRBD1

cdr3_aa: CASRTGTGVYQPQHF
cdr3_nt: TGTGCCAGCAGAACCGGGACAGGGGTTTATCAGCCCCAGCATTTT
clone_size: -
v_call: TRBV28
j_call: TRBJ1-5
d_call: TRBD1

cdr3_aa: CASSFKGQEYEQYF
cdr3_nt: TGTGCCAGCAGCTTTAAAGGACAGGAGTACGAGCAGTACTTC
clone_size: -
v_call: TRBV11-3
j_call: TRBJ2-7
d_call: TRBD1

cdr3_aa: CASSQTEYNQPQHF
cdr3_nt: TGTGCCAGCAGCCAGACGGAATATAATCAGCCCCAGCATTTT
clone_size: -
v_call: TRBV5-5
j_call: TRBJ1-5
d_call: -

cdr3_aa: CAWIWGGANTEAFF
cdr3_nt: TGTGCCTGGATTTGGGGGGGTGCGAACACTGAAGCTTTCTTT
clone_size: -
v_call: TRBV30
j_call: TRBJ1-1
d_call: -

cdr3_aa: CASSQTTGSNEQFF
cdr3_nt: TGTGCCAGCAGCCAAACTACTGGGAGCAATGAGCAGTTCTTC
clone_size: -
v_call: TRBV3-1/TRBV3-2
j_call: TRBJ2-1
d_call: -

cdr3_aa: CASSFRGGYGYTF
cdr3_nt: TGTGCCAGCAGCTTCCGGGGGGGCTATGGCTACACCTTC
clone_size: -
v_call: TRBV7-9
j_call: TRBJ1-2
d_call: -

cdr3_aa: CASSARTGATNTGELFF
cdr3_nt: TGCGCCAGCAGCGCGCGGACAGGGGCGACGAACACCGGGGAGCTGTTTTTT
clone_size: -
v_call: TRBV5-1
j_call: TRBJ2-2
d_call: TRBD1

cdr3_aa: CAAKVREWGANTGELFF
cdr3_nt: TGTGCCGCTAAGGTCCGGGAGTGGGGCGCGAACACCGGGGAGCTGTTTTTT
clone_size: -
v_call: TRBV28
j_call: TRBJ2-2
d_call: -

cdr3_aa: CATREGTGGLYEQYF
cdr3_nt: TGTGCCACCAGGGAGGGGACAGGCGGACTCTACGAGCAGTACTTC
clone_size: once
v_call: TRBV27
j_call: TRBJ2-7
d_call: -

cdr3_aa: CASSYFQNEAFF
cdr3_nt: TGTGCCAGCAGTTACTTTCAAAATGAAGCTTTCTTT
clone_size: medium-sized
v_call: TRBV6-5
j_call: TRBJ1-1
d_call: -

cdr3_aa: CASNKQGYTEAFF
cdr3_nt: TGTGCCAGCAATAAACAGGGATACACTGAAGCTTTCTTT
clone_size: -
v_call: TRBV28
j_call: TRBJ1-1
d_call: -

cdr3_aa: CASSEGDEQFF
cdr3_nt: TGTGCCAGCAGCGAGGGGGATGAGCAGTTCTTC
clone_size: -
v_call: TRBV7-7
j_call: TRBJ2-1
d_call: -

cdr3_aa: CASSLRASYNEQFF
cdr3_nt: TGTGCCAGCAGTTTGAGGGCATCCTACAATGAGCAGTTCTTC
clone_size: -
v_call: TRBV27
j_call: TRBJ2-1
d_call: -

cdr3_aa: CASSFESGSGGLYEQYF
cdr3_nt: TGTGCCAGCAGTTTCGAATCCGGGTCCGGAGGACTTTACGAGCAGTACTTC
clone_size: -
v_call: TRBV28
j_call: TRBJ2-7
d_call: -

cdr3_aa: CASSVANSRDNYGYTF
cdr3_nt: TGTGCCAGCAGCGTAGCCAACTCCAGGGACAACTATGGCTACACCTTC
clone_size: -
v_call: TRBV9
j_call: TRBJ1-2
d_call: -

cdr3_aa: CASSPDWDEQFF
cdr3_nt: TGTGCCAGCAGCCCGGACTGGGATGAGCAGTTCTTC
clone_size: -
v_call: TRBV9
j_call: TRBJ2-1
d_call: -

cdr3_aa: CAWSVVGNTEAFF
cdr3_nt: TGTGCCTGGAGTGTCGTCGGGAACACTGAAGCTTTCTTT
clone_size: -
v_call: TRBV30
j_call: TRBJ1-1
d_call: -

cdr3_aa: CASSSGHTYGYTF
cdr3_nt: TGTGCCAGCAGTTCCGGACATACTTATGGCTACACCTTC
clone_size: -
v_call: TRBV12-3/TRBV12-4
j_call: TRBJ1-2
d_call: -

cdr3_aa: CASSFTRPPYNEQFF
cdr3_nt: TGTGCCAGTAGTTTTACTAGGCCCCCCTACAATGAGCAGTTCTTC
clone_size: -
v_call: TRBV19
j_call: TRBJ2-1
d_call: -

cdr3_aa: CASSIDTGTGWNQPQHF
cdr3_nt: TGTGCCAGTAGTATAGATACGGGGACAGGGTGGAATCAGCCCCAGCATTTT
clone_size: -
v_call: TRBV19
j_call: TRBJ1-5
d_call: TRBD1

cdr3_aa: CASSRTTLLGETQYF
cdr3_nt: TGTGCCAGCAGCCGGACTACTCTCCTAGGTGAGACCCAGTACTTC
clone_size: -
v_call: TRBV28
j_call: TRBJ2-5
d_call: -

cdr3_aa: CASSLQGARLFF
cdr3_nt: TGTGCCAGCAGCTTACAGGGGGCCCGCCTGTTTTTT
clone_size: few
v_call: TRBV7-2
j_call: TRBJ1-4
d_call: TRBD1

cdr3_aa: CASRGSGATNEKLFF
cdr3_nt: TGTGCCAGCAGAGGGTCGGGTGCAACTAATGAAAAACTGTTTTTT
clone_size: -
v_call: TRBV2
j_call: TRBJ1-4
d_call: -

cdr3_aa: CASSMRAGPYEQYF
cdr3_nt: TGTGCCAGTAGTATGCGGGCAGGACCCTACGAGCAGTACTTC
clone_size: -
v_call: TRBV19
j_call: TRBJ2-7
d_call: -

cdr3_aa: CAWRGENTGELFF
cdr3_nt: TGTGCCTGGAGGGGGGAGAACACCGGGGAGCTGTTTTTT
clone_size: -
v_call: TRBV30
j_call: TRBJ2-2
d_call: -

cdr3_aa: CASSEGFLGPPPTGELFF
cdr3_nt: TGCGCCAGCAGTGAAGGTTTTCTGGGTCCCCCACCCACCGGGGAGCTGTTTTTT
clone_size: -
v_call: TRBV10-1
j_call: TRBJ2-2
d_call: -

cdr3_aa: CAWSVSTEAFF
cdr3_nt: TGTGCCTGGAGTGTGTCCACTGAAGCTTTCTTT
clone_size: -
v_call: TRBV30
j_call: TRBJ1-1
d_call: -

cdr3_aa: CASSEVLGQGLQPQHF
cdr3_nt: TGTGCCAGCAGTGAAGTACTTGGACAGGGGCTTCAGCCCCAGCATTTT
clone_size: -
v_call: TRBV2
j_call: TRBJ1-5
d_call: TRBD1

cdr3_aa: CASSSTDFGQPQHF
cdr3_nt: TGCGCCAGCAGCTCGACAGATTTTGGGCAGCCCCAGCATTTT
clone_size: few
v_call: TRBV10-2
j_call: TRBJ1-5
d_call: -

cdr3_aa: CASSLWAGGGEQYF
cdr3_nt: TGTGCCAGCAGTTTATGGGCGGGAGGGGGCGAGCAGTACTTC
clone_size: -
v_call: TRBV28
j_call: TRBJ2-7
d_call: TRBD2

cdr3_aa: CASSPPGRANTGELFF
cdr3_nt: TGTGCCAGCAGCCCCCCGGGGCGGGCCAACACCGGGGAGCTGTTTTTT
clone_size: -
v_call: TRBV9
j_call: TRBJ2-2
d_call: -